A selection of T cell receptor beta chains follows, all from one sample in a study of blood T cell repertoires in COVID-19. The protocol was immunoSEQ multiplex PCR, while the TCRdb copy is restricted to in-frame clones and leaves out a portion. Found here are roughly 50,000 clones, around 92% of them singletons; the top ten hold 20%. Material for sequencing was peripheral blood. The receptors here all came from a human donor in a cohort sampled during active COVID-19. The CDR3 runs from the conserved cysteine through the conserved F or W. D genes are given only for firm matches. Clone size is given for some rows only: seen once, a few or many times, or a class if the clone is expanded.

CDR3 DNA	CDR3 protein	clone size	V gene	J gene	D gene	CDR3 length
TGTGCCAGCAGCTCAAAAGGACAGGGGTCATACGAGCAGTACTTC	CASSSKGQGSYEQYF	.	TRBV7-8	TRBJ2-7	TRBD1	15
TGTGCCAGCTCACCAGGGCCAAGCTACACAGATACGCAGTATTTT	CASSPGPSYTDTQYF	once	TRBV18	TRBJ2-3	.	15
TGCGCCAGCAGCCGTCCGGACGGAGGCTCCTACAATGAGCAGTTCTTC	CASSRPDGGSYNEQFF	.	TRBV4-1	TRBJ2-1	.	16
TGTGCCAGCAGACTGGGGCCTCTGAACTCCTACGAGCAGTACTTC	CASRLGPLNSYEQYF	.	TRBV7-8	TRBJ2-7	.	15
TGTGCCAGCAGCCCGGACAGGGATGGCTACACCTTC	CASSPDRDGYTF	.	TRBV7-8	TRBJ1-2	TRBD1	12
TGTGCCAGCAGCATCCCAGGGGTCAACACTGAAGCTTTCTTT	CASSIPGVNTEAFF	.	TRBV6-6	TRBJ1-1	.	14
TGTGCCAGCAGCTTACGGGTGCCGGGGTCCTACGAGCAGTACTTC	CASSLRVPGSYEQYF	.	TRBV7-2	TRBJ2-7	.	15
TGTGCCAGCTCACCAGGGACTAGGACCCGGGGCACTGAAGCTTTCTTT	CASSPGTRTRGTEAFF	.	TRBV18	TRBJ1-1	.	16
TGTGCCAGCAGCAAGCGGGGGGACTACAATGAGCAGTTCTTC	CASSKRGDYNEQFF	.	TRBV7-2	TRBJ2-1	TRBD2	14
TGTGCCAGCAGCTGGAGGACAGGGAGGTACAGTAATGAGCAGTTCTTC	CASSWRTGRYSNEQFF	.	TRBV5-4	TRBJ2-1	TRBD1	16
TGTGCCAGCAGCTTATTACTGAACTCTGGAAACACCATATATTTT	CASSLLLNSGNTIYF	.	TRBV7-2	TRBJ1-3	.	15
TGTGCCAGCAGCTTAGCACCGGGAAGCAATCAGCCCCAGCATTTT	CASSLAPGSNQPQHF	once	TRBV7-2	TRBJ1-5	.	15
TGCGCCAGCACGCCGAGGACAGGGCTCTTAGAAAAACTGTTTTTT	CASTPRTGLLEKLFF	.	TRBV5-1	TRBJ1-4	TRBD1	15
TGTGCCAGTAGTAGGGAGGACAGGGGCCGAATTAACTATGGCTACACCTTC	CASSREDRGRINYGYTF	once	TRBV19	TRBJ1-2	TRBD1	17
TGTGCCAGCAGCCAAGGGGACAGGGGGTCCTATAATTCACCCCTCCACTTT	CASSQGDRGSYNSPLHF	.	TRBV3-1/TRBV3-2	TRBJ1-6	TRBD1	17
TGTGCCAGCAGCTTAGAACTTACAGGGGTCCGAGGAGGCTACACCTTC	CASSLELTGVRGGYTF	.	TRBV5-6	TRBJ1-2	TRBD1	16
TGCGCCAGCAGCCCGAAGGAGGGTGATACCGGGGAGCTGTTTTTT	CASSPKEGDTGELFF	once	TRBV4-3	TRBJ2-2	.	15
TGTGCCTGGAGTCGTGGTCCCTCGGGGGATACGCAGTATTTT	CAWSRGPSGDTQYF	.	TRBV30	TRBJ2-3	.	14
TGTGCCAGCAGCTTATTCAGGGTAGGCGAAAAACTGTTTTTT	CASSLFRVGEKLFF	once	TRBV7-9	TRBJ1-4	.	14
TGTGCCAGCAGTCTCGCCGGGGAGCTGTTTTTT	CASSLAGELFF	.	TRBV6-5	TRBJ2-2	.	11
TGTGCCAGCAGCTTCACGGACAGGCTCATGGGTGAAAAACTGTTTTTT	CASSFTDRLMGEKLFF	.	TRBV7-9	TRBJ1-4	TRBD1	16
TGTGCCAGCAGTACCGGCCCCGGGGTGGGTGAGCCCCAGCATTTT	CASSTGPGVGEPQHF	few	TRBV6-5	TRBJ1-5	.	15
TGTGCCAGTAGTATAGGACCCAAGACAGCCCAATATGGCTACACCTTC	CASSIGPKTAQYGYTF	.	TRBV19	TRBJ1-2	.	16
TGTGCCAGTAGACCCCGCGGACAGGGGGCTTTTCAGCCCCAGCATTTT	CASRPRGQGAFQPQHF	once	TRBV19	TRBJ1-5	TRBD1	16
TGTGCCAGCAGCTCCCAGGACTTAGGCAATCAGCCCCAGCATTTT	CASSSQDLGNQPQHF	.	TRBV7-9	TRBJ1-5	.	15
TGTGCCAGCAGCCAAGGTCGAGGGTCCGGGGCCAACGTCCTGACTTTC	CASSQGRGSGANVLTF	.	TRBV3-1/TRBV3-2	TRBJ2-6	.	16
TGTGCCAGCTCACCGAACCCCGGGACTTCCTACAATGAGCAGTTCTTC	CASSPNPGTSYNEQFF	.	TRBV18	TRBJ2-1	.	16
TGTGCCAGCAGTTTAAGGGGTTTAGGAGGACAGGGTAGTTACCAGCCCCAGCATTTT	CASSLRGLGGQGSYQPQHF	.	TRBV27	TRBJ1-5	TRBD1	19
TGCGCCAGCAGCCTACAGGGGGATAGCAATCAGCCCCAGCATTTT	CASSLQGDSNQPQHF	few	TRBV5-1	TRBJ1-5	TRBD1	15
TGTGCCAGCAGCTCGAGCGGGGGTGGGTTAAGGGAGCAGTTCTTC	CASSSSGGGLREQFF	.	TRBV7-9	TRBJ2-1	TRBD2	15
TGTGCCAGCAGTTTATCGGGGCTATCTTACTCCTACAATGAGCAGTTCTTC	CASSLSGLSYSYNEQFF	.	TRBV27	TRBJ2-1	.	17
TGTGCCAGCAGAATCCAGGGGGGCAACGAGCAGTACTTC	CASRIQGGNEQYF	.	TRBV14	TRBJ2-7	.	13
TGCAGTGCCAGTAGACAGGGGGGTGAGCAGTTCTTC	CSASRQGGEQFF	once	TRBV20-1	TRBJ2-1	TRBD1	12
TGTGCCAGCAGCGTACAGGGAAGGCACACTGAAGCTTTCTTT	CASSVQGRHTEAFF	.	TRBV6-5	TRBJ1-1	.	14
TGTGCCAGCAGCCCTCCCTATAGCAATCAGCCCCAGCATTTT	CASSPPYSNQPQHF	.	TRBV5-4	TRBJ1-5	.	14
TGCGCCAGCAGCCAAGGGGCCCACCTCTACAATGAGCAGTTCTTC	CASSQGAHLYNEQFF	.	TRBV4-3	TRBJ2-1	.	15
TGCGCCAGCAGCGCCCTCACCCGATCCGGGACAGGGGGTCCCGGGGAGCTGTTTTTT	CASSALTRSGTGGPGELFF	.	TRBV5-1	TRBJ2-2	TRBD1	19
TGTGCCAGCAGCTCACAGGGTCCTGATCAGCCCCAGCATTTT	CASSSQGPDQPQHF	.	TRBV5-4	TRBJ1-5	.	14
TGTGCCAGCCATACACGGGACTTCCTGAACACTGAAGCTTTCTTT	CASHTRDFLNTEAFF	.	TRBV5-3	TRBJ1-1	.	15
TGTGCCAGTAGTGAGGGTGATCGTGGATATGGCTACACCTTC	CASSEGDRGYGYTF	.	TRBV19	TRBJ1-2	.	14
TGTGCCACCAGCAGAGAACTAGCGGGGGGCGGAGATACGCAGTATTTT	CATSRELAGGGDTQYF	.	TRBV15	TRBJ2-3	TRBD2	16
TGTGCCAGCAGCAAAGGACTGACTGCCAGAAGGATCCAAGAGACCCAGTACTTC	CASSKGLTARRIQETQYF	.	TRBV21-1	TRBJ2-5	.	18
TGTGCCAGCAGCGGGGGGGGACCAGATACGCAGTATTTT	CASSGGGPDTQYF	.	TRBV28	TRBJ2-3	TRBD2	13